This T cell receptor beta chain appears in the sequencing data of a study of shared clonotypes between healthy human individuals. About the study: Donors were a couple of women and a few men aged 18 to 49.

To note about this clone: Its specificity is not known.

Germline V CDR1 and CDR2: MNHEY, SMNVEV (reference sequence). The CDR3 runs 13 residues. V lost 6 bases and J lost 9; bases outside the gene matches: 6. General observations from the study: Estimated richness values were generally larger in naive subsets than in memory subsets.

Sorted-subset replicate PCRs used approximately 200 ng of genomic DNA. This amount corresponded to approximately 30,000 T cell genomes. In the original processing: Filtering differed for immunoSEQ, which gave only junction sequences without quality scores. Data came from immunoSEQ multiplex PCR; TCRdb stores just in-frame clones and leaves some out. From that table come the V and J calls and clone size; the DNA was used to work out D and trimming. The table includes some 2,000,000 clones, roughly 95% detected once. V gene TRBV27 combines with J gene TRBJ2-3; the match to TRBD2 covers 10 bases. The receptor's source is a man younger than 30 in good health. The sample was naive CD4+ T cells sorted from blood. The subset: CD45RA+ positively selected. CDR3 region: CASSYGLAETQYF. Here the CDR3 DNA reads TGTGCCAGCAGCTACGGACTAGCGGAAACGCAGTATTTT.